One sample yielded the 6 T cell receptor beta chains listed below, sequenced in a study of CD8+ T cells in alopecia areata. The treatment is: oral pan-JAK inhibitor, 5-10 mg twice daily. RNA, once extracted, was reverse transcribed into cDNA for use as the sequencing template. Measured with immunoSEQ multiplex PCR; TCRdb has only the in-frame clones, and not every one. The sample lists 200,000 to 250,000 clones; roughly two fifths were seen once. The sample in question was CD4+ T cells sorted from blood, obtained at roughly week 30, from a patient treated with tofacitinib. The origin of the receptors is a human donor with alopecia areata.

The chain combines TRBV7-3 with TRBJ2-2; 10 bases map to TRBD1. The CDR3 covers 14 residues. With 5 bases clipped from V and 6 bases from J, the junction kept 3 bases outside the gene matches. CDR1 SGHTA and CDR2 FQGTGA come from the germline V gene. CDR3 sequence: CASSPGQGAGELFF. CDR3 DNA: TGTGCCAGCAGCCCCGGACAGGGGGCCGGGGAGCTGTTTTTT.

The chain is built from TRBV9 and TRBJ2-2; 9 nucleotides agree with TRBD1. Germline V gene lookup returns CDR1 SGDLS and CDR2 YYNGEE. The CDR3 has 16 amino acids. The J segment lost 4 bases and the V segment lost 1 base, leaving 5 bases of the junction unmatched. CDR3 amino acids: CASSVTGQGGTGELFF. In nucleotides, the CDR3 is TGTGCCAGCAGCGTAACGGGACAGGGCGGCACCGGGGAGCTGTTTTTT. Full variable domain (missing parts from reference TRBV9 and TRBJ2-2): DSGVTQTPKHLITATGQRVTLRCSPRSGDLSVYWYQQSLDQGLQFLIQYYNGEERAKGNILERFSAQQFPDLHSELNLSSLELGDSALYFCASSVTGQGGTGELFFGEGSRLTVL.

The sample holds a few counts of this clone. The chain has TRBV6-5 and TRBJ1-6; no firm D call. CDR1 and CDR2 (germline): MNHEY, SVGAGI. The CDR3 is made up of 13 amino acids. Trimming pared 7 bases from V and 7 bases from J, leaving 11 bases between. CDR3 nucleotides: TGTGCCAGCAAGTCGGGAAGGAATTCACCCCTCCACTTT. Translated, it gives CASKSGRNSPLHF.

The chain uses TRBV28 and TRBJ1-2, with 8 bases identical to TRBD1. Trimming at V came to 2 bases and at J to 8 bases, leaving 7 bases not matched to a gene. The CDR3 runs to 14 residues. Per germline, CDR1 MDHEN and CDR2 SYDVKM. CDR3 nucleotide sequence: TGTGCCAGCAGTTTAGACAGGGGATCGGGGGGCTACACCTTC. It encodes CASSLDRGSGGYTF.

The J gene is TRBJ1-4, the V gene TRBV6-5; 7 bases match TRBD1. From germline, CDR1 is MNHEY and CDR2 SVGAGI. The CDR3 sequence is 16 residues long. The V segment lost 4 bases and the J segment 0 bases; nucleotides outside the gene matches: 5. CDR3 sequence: CASSSRQGTTNEKLFF. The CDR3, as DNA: TGTGCCAGCAGTTCCAGACAGGGTACAACTAATGAAAAACTGTTTTTT.

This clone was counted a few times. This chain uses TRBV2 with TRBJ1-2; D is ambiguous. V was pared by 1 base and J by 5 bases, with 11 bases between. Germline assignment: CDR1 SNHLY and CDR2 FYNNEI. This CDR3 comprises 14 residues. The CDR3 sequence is CASSEDNFVYGYTF. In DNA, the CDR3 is TGTGCCAGCAGTGAAGATAACTTCGTTTATGGCTACACCTTC.